This T cell receptor (beta chain) stems from a study of cytomegalovirus exposure and HLA in healthy donors. The PCR made use of 60 Vbeta and 13 Jbeta primers. Data came from immunoSEQ multiplex PCR; TCRdb stores just in-frame clones and leaves some out. The table shows roughly 200,000 clones, with around 75% occurring only once. For this clone: The antigen remains undetermined.

The CDR3 covers 17 residues. Germline loops: CDR1 LGHNA, CDR2 YSLEER. V shed 1 base and J 6 bases; nucleotides not matched to a gene: 10. Whole-study results and caveats: Listed as cytomegalovirus-associated were 150 or so TCR beta chains.

This chain connects TRBV4-3 to TRBJ2-3; TRBD2 matches 10 bases. The TCR originated in a male donor in good health and CMV-seronegative. The specimen was PBMCs. CDR3 in amino acids: CASSQGRQAGGRDTQYF. The DNA for the CDR3 is TGCGCCAGCAGCCAAGGCCGACAAGCGGGAGGGCGGGATACGCAGTATTTT.